The 25 T cell receptor beta chains given below trace back to one sample, sequenced in a study of CD8 T cells in Susac syndrome. The RNA, about 0.5 to 1 ug, was put through reverse transcription using random hexamers. From the immunoSEQ multiplex PCR reads, TCRdb called clonotypes with MiXCR, one entry per CDR3 protein. The sample includes 150,000 or so distinct CDR3 sequences, roughly 94% of them seen just once. The sample comprised CD4+ T cells from PBMCs. These TCRs come from a human donor with Susac syndrome.

J is TRBJ1-2 and V is TRBV10-3, with TRBD1 identical over 8 bases. Germline V CDR1 and CDR2: ENHRY, SYGVKD. The CDR3 spans 12 residues. V was clipped by 6 bases and J by 7 bases; unmatched bases: 4. As DNA, the CDR3 is TGTGCCATCAGACCGACAGGGGCTGGCTACACCTTC. This gives the protein CAIRPTGAGYTF.

The chain recombines TRBV7-8 with TRBJ2-2; maybe TRBD2 (5 bases). Germline-derived CDR1 and CDR2 are SGHVS and FQNEAQ. The V gene lost 1 base and the J gene lost 3 bases, with 9 bases spanning the gap. This CDR3 is built from 15 residues. In nucleotides, the CDR3 is TGTGCCAGCAGCTTAGGCCGGGGTCACACCGGGGAGCTGTTTTTT. This sequence encodes CASSLGRGHTGELFF.

The chain combines TRBV4-1 with TRBJ1-1; D possibly corresponds to TRBD1 (5 bases). V lost 0 bases and J 11 bases, leaving 13 bases between the germline ends. Germline V gives CDR1 MGHRA, CDR2 YSYEKL. The CDR3 runs to 13 residues. The CDR3 nucleotides read TGCGCCAGCAGCCAAGATTTACGGGGGGATGCTTTCTTT. Protein product: CASSQDLRGDAFF.

V is TRBV20-1 and J is TRBJ1-1, with 9 bases fitting TRBD1. With 6 bases clipped from V and 1 base from J, the junction kept 3 bases outside the gene matches. The CDR3 consists of 13 residues. Germline CDR1 reads DFQATT; CDR2 reads SNEGSKA (reference sequence). The CDR3 spells CSAEGQGNTEAFF. The CDR3 DNA reads TGCAGTGCGGAGGGACAGGGGAACACTGAAGCTTTCTTT.

This sequence joins TRBV6-4 and TRBJ2-5; 9 nucleotides line up with TRBD2. V gave up 3 bases and J gave up 5 bases; unmatched junction bases: 7. Germline CDR1 and CDR2: MRHNA and SNTAGT. The CDR3 contains 15 residues. The CDR3 sequence: CASSESASGMETQYF. The CDR3 DNA follows: TGTGCCAGCAGTGAAAGTGCTAGCGGGATGGAGACCCAGTACTTC.

V usage is TRBV30 and J usage is TRBJ2-7; 11 bases fit TRBD2. This CDR3 is 16 amino acids long. V dropped 0 bases and J dropped 3; count of bases not matched to a gene: 7. Germline lookup yields CDR1 GTSNPN and CDR2 SVGIG (reference sequence). This CDR3 reads CAWSVKGSGRDYEQYF. In DNA form, the CDR3 reads TGTGCCTGGAGTGTAAAGGGTAGCGGGAGGGACTACGAGCAGTACTTC.

The chain couples TRBV19 to TRBJ1-5; 7 bases are a match to TRBD1. V lost 5 bases to trimming and J lost 8 bases; unmatched junction nucleotides: 12. CDR1 and CDR2 from the germline V gene are LNHDA and SQIVND (reference sequence). The CDR3 length is 15 residues. The CDR3 sequence: CASSGRRGGGEPQHF. The CDR3 region has the DNA TGTGCCAGTAGTGGAAGGCGAGGGGGCGGGGAGCCCCAGCATTTT.

The rearrangement links TRBV30 to TRBJ1-2, with no clear D. V was trimmed by 3 bases and J by 7 bases, leaving 9 bases between them. The CDR3 totals 11 residues. The germline V gene encodes CDR1 GTSNPN and CDR2 SVGIG (reference sequence). The CDR3 loop is CAWRPGGGYTF. The CDR3 DNA sequence: TGTGCCTGGAGGCCAGGAGGTGGCTACACCTTC.

V usage is TRBV9 and J usage is TRBJ1-1; tentative D call: TRBD1 (5 bases). This CDR3 has 14 residues. V dropped 4 bases and J dropped 0 bases, with 10 bases sitting between them. Germline V CDR1 and CDR2: SGDLS, YYNGEE. The CDR3 protein is CASSSMGLNTEAFF. CDR3 coding DNA: TGTGCCAGCAGCTCAATGGGACTGAACACTGAAGCTTTCTTT.

The chain combines TRBV28 with TRBJ1-1; D call uncertain. V dropped 6 bases and J dropped 1 base, with 12 bases sitting between them. The CDR3 contains 14 residues. Germline CDR1 is MDHEN and CDR2 is SYDVKM. Here the CDR3 DNA reads TGTGCCAGCAGGGCTAGGGTCCGGAACACTGAAGCTTTCTTT. Its translation is CASRARVRNTEAFF.

The rearrangement uses TRBV29-1 and TRBJ1-5, with D hard to call. This CDR3 comprises 12 residues. In germline, CDR1 is SQVTM, CDR2 ANQGSEA. V lost 4 bases to trimming and J lost 4 bases, with 8 bases between them. The CDR3 DNA is TGCAGCGTTGCCGACGCAAATCAGCCCCAGCATTTT. Its protein product is CSVADANQPQHF.

This chain joins TRBV30 and TRBJ2-2, with 11 bases aligning to TRBD1. The J segment lost 6 bases and the V segment lost 0 bases, leaving 0 bases of the junction unmatched. Germline V gives CDR1 GTSNPN, CDR2 SVGIG (reference sequence). This CDR3 is 14 amino acids long. CDR3 residues: CAWSVGQGAGELFF. For the CDR3, the DNA is TGTGCCTGGAGTGTGGGACAGGGGGCCGGGGAGCTGTTTTTT.

J is TRBJ2-7 and V is TRBV5-4; D is unclear. Germline V gene data show CDR1 as SGHNT and CDR2 as YYREEE (reference sequence). The CDR3 loop spans 15 amino acids. V dropped 0 bases and J dropped 5 bases, with 15 bases sitting between them. The DNA of the CDR3 is TGTGCCAGCAGCTTGGGTCCTCAAGATAGGGACGAGCAGTACTTC. It yields the protein CASSLGPQDRDEQYF.

The V gene is TRBV28, the J gene TRBJ1-5; 9 positions match TRBD1. The germline V gene has CDR1 MDHEN and CDR2 SYDVKM. The CDR3 totals 15 residues. Unmatched junction bases numbered 5, after V lost 5 bases and J lost 3 bases. DNA for the CDR3: TGTGCCAGCAGTCAGGGACAGGGTTACAATCAGCCCCAGCATTTT. This codes for CASSQGQGYNQPQHF.

The chain is built from TRBV2 and TRBJ1-5, with 9 bases that match TRBD1. Germline loops: CDR1 SNHLY, CDR2 FYNNEI. Germline trimming cut 8 bases from V and 5 bases from J; bases unmatched to any gene: 1. The CDR3 is 12 residues long. The CDR3 sequence is CASWDRDQPQHF. CDR3 nucleotide sequence: TGTGCCAGCTGGGACAGGGATCAGCCCCAGCATTTT.

This sequence joins TRBV30 and TRBJ1-1, with D possibly being TRBD1 (6 bases). This CDR3 is 12 amino acids long. Trimming took off 2 bases at V and 7 bases at J, with 11 bases between the two ends. Germline V CDR1 and CDR2: GTSNPN, SVGIG (reference sequence). The CDR3 sequence is CAWSPRQDEAFF. The CDR3 DNA reads TGTGCCTGGAGTCCCCGACAGGATGAAGCTTTCTTT.

The chain links TRBV7-8 to TRBJ1-1; no firm D call. Germline V lookup: CDR1 SGHVS, CDR2 FQNEAQ. This CDR3 is 14 amino acids long. V lost 2 bases to trimming and J lost 3 bases, with 10 bases between them. The CDR3 region is CASSLIGGDTEAFF. The CDR3 nucleotides are TGTGCCAGCAGCTTAATCGGTGGGGACACTGAAGCTTTCTTT.

V is TRBV9 and J is TRBJ1-6, with D tentatively TRBD1 (5 bases). Trimming cost V 0 bases and J 11 bases, with 12 bases left between them. The CDR3 is 14 amino acids. The germline V gene has CDR1 SGDLS and CDR2 YYNGEE. CDR3 loop: CASSVDLGATPLHF. CDR3 in DNA: TGTGCCAGCAGCGTAGACCTCGGGGCGACACCCCTCCACTTT.

This chain links TRBV20-1 with TRBJ2-7; D remains ambiguous. Trimming left V 5 bases short and J 3 bases short, with 14 bases between. The V gene's germline CDR1 is DFQATT and CDR2 SNEGSKA (reference sequence). The CDR3 totals 13 residues. DNA of the CDR3: TGCAGTGCTCAGGATAACCCGTTCTACGAGCAGTACTTC. It codes for CSAQDNPFYEQYF.

The chain recombines TRBV9 with TRBJ2-4; TRBD2 matches 12 bases. The CDR3 has 16 amino acids. Germline V lookup: CDR1 SGDLS, CDR2 YYNGEE. With 0 bases clipped from V and 7 bases from J, the junction kept 5 bases outside the gene matches. CDR3 bases: TGTGCCAGCAGCGTAGAGGCTAGCGGGGGGGCGAACATTCAGTACTTC. Translation gives CASSVEASGGANIQYF.

The chain joins TRBV4-2 to TRBJ1-2; no definite D call. V was shortened by 1 base and J by 0 bases, with 6 bases between the two germline ends. Per the germline V gene, CDR1 is LGHNA and CDR2 is YNFKEQ. The CDR3 has 14 residues. As DNA, the CDR3 is TGTGCCAGCAGCCAAGGGCTTGCTAACTATGGCTACACCTTC. Translated, it gives CASSQGLANYGYTF.

This rearrangement joins TRBV18 to TRBJ1-1; no reliable D call. The CDR3 loop spans 13 amino acids. Trimming cost V 2 bases and J 4 bases, with 8 bases left between them. Germline CDR1 and CDR2: KGHSH and LQKENI. In nucleotides, the CDR3 is TGTGCCAGCTCACCATTGACGTCCACTGAAGCTTTCTTT. Translating it yields CASSPLTSTEAFF.

The J gene is TRBJ1-2, the V gene TRBV9; D not certain. In germline, CDR1 is SGDLS, CDR2 YYNGEE. The CDR3 is 12 residues long. V gave up 3 bases and J gave up 3 bases, with 6 bases separating them. The CDR3 DNA follows: TGTGCCAGCAGCGCGGAGTACTATGGCTACACCTTC. This codes for CASSAEYYGYTF.

The chain employs TRBV7-3 and TRBJ2-6; D not resolved. The V end was cut by 4 bases, the J end by 0 bases, with 7 bases between. CDR1 and CDR2 (germline): SGHTA, FQGTGA. The CDR3 contains 15 residues. The DNA of the CDR3 is TGTGCCAGCAGCTCTACGCGCTCTGGGGCCAACGTCCTGACTTTC. As protein: CASSSTRSGANVLTF.

The J gene is TRBJ2-5, the V gene TRBV29-1, with 11 bases lining up with TRBD2. The trim removed 4 bases at V and 4 bases at J, leaving 8 bases unmatched. The length of the CDR3 is 15 residues. The germline gives CDR1 SQVTM, CDR2 ANQGSEA. CDR3 nucleotides: TGCAGCGTTGCTGGGGACGGGACTAGCGGAGAGACCCAGTACTTC. This codes for CSVAGDGTSGETQYF. Drawing the rest from reference TRBV29-1 and TRBJ2-5, the complete variable domain is SAVISQKPSRDICQRGTSLTIQCQVDSQVTMMFWYRQQPGQSLTLIATANQGSEATYESGFVIDKFPISRPNLTFSTLTVSNMSPEDSSIYLCSVAGDGTSGETQYFGPGTRLLVL.